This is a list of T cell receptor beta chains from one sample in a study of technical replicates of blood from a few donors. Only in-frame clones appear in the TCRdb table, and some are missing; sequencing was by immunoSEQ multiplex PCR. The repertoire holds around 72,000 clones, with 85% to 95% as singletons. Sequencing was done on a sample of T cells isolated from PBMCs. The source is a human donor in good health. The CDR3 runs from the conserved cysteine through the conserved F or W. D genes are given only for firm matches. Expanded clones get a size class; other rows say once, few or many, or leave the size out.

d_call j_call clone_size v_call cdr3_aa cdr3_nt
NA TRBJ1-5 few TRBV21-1 CASSLLSRGQPQHF TGTGCCAGCAGCCTACTTAGCCGGGGGCAGCCCCAGCATTTT
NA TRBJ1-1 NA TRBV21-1 CASSSRDTNTEAFF TGTGCCAGCAGCTCCAGGGACACTAACACTGAAGCTTTCTTT
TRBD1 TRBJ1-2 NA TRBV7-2 CASSIGQGDYGYTF TGTGCCAGCAGCATTGGACAGGGTGACTATGGCTACACCTTC
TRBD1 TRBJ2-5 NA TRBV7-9 CASSHLQGAGETQYF TGTGCCAGCAGCCATCTACAGGGGGCGGGGGAGACCCAGTACTTC
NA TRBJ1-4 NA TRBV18 CASSPEYAGNEKLFF TGTGCCAGCTCACCAGAATACGCGGGTAATGAAAAACTGTTTTTT
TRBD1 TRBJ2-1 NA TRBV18 CASSQGQNNEQFF TGTGCCAGCTCTCAGGGACAGAACAATGAGCAGTTCTTC
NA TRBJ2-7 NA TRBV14 CASSQGLGAYEQYF TGTGCCAGCAGCCAAGGTTTGGGCGCCTACGAGCAGTACTTC
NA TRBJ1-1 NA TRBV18 CASSPREGTYTEAFF TGTGCCAGCTCACCCCGGGAAGGGACATACACTGAAGCTTTCTTT
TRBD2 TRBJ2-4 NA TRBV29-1 CSVEEAGERNIQYF TGCAGCGTTGAAGAAGCGGGAGAAAGGAACATTCAGTACTTC
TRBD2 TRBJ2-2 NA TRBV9 CASSVTSGSGELFF TGTGCCAGCAGCGTGACTAGCGGGAGCGGGGAGCTGTTTTTT
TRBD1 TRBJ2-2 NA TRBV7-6 CASSSRGTGVNTGELFF TGTGCCAGCAGCTCTAGAGGGACAGGGGTAAACACCGGGGAGCTGTTTTTT
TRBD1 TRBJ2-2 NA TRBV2 CASNGAQQGLTGELFF TGTGCCAGCAACGGAGCACAACAGGGGTTGACCGGGGAGCTGTTTTTT
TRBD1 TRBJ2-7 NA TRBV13 CASSLGSRQGSYEQYF TGTGCCAGCAGCTTAGGGTCGAGACAGGGCTCCTACGAGCAGTACTTC
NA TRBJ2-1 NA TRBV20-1 CSAGVTNEQFF TGCAGTGCCGGAGTGACGAATGAGCAGTTCTTC
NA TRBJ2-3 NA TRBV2 CASNREPTPRPTDTQYF TGTGCCAGCAACAGGGAACCCACACCCCGCCCCACAGATACGCAGTATTTT
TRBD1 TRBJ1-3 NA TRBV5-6 CASSFDDRESWPGNTIYF TGTGCCAGCAGCTTCGACGACAGGGAGTCCTGGCCTGGAAACACCATATATTTT
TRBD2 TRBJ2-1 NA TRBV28 CASSRGRLAGYNEQFF TGTGCCAGCAGTCGGGGGAGACTAGCGGGTTACAATGAGCAGTTCTTC
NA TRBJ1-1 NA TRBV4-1 CASSPPHGGDTEAFF TGCGCCAGCAGCCCCCCACACGGAGGCGACACTGAAGCTTTCTTT
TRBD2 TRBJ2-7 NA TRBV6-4 CASSDSAGTSYEQYF TGTGCCAGCAGTGACTCGGCTGGGACTAGCTACGAGCAGTACTTC
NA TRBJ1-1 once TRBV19 CASSILATNTEAFF TGTGCCAGTAGTATCTTGGCAACCAACACTGAAGCTTTCTTT
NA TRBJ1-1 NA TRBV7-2 CASSLEMNTEAFF TGTGCCAGCAGCTTGGAGATGAACACTGAAGCTTTCTTT
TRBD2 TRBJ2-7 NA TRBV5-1 CASSSIGLALYEQYF TGCGCCAGCAGCTCTATCGGACTAGCCCTCTACGAGCAGTACTTC
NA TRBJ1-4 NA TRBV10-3 CAISESLQPNNEKLFF TGTGCCATCAGTGAGTCATTACAGCCCAACAATGAAAAACTGTTTTTT
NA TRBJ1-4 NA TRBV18 CASSRGVQVSGEKLFF TGTGCCAGCTCACGGGGGGTCCAAGTTTCGGGTGAAAAACTGTTTTTT